This is a list of T cell receptor beta chains from one sample in a study of blood T cell repertoires in COVID-19. The method was immunoSEQ multiplex PCR; TCRdb's version includes in-frame clones alone and lacks a portion of them. The sample holds about 140,000 clones; over 60% are singletons and the top ten take around 12%. Specimen: peripheral blood. These receptor sequences come from a man older than 75 with acute or convalescent COVID-19. Each CDR3 is given with its conserved first and last residue. Each record gives: clone size, D gene, J gene, V gene, CDR3 protein, CDR3 DNA. D genes are given only for firm matches. Only part of the rows carry a size: once, few, many, or a class if the clone is expanded.

clone size: NA; D gene: TRBD1; J gene: TRBJ1-6; V gene: TRBV19; CDR3 protein: CASSPQGARSPLHF; CDR3 DNA: TGTGCCAGTAGCCCCCAGGGGGCCAGATCACCCCTCCACTTT
clone size: once; D gene: TRBD2; J gene: TRBJ2-1; V gene: TRBV14; CDR3 protein: CASSAGTSGGPQFF; CDR3 DNA: TGTGCCAGCAGCGCAGGGACTAGCGGGGGCCCCCAGTTCTTC
clone size: NA; D gene: NA; J gene: TRBJ1-3; V gene: TRBV7-9; CDR3 protein: CASSLGSSGNTIYF; CDR3 DNA: TGTGCCAGCAGCTTAGGGAGCTCTGGAAACACCATATATTTT
clone size: NA; D gene: NA; J gene: TRBJ1-1; V gene: TRBV15; CDR3 protein: CATSRGEGRAFF; CDR3 DNA: TGTGCCACCAGCAGAGGGGAGGGCAGAGCTTTCTTT
clone size: NA; D gene: NA; J gene: TRBJ1-2; V gene: TRBV3-1/TRBV3-2; CDR3 protein: CASSQESPSYGYTF; CDR3 DNA: TGTGCCAGCAGCCAAGAGAGTCCAAGCTATGGCTACACCTTC
clone size: NA; D gene: TRBD1; J gene: TRBJ2-1; V gene: TRBV19; CDR3 protein: CASSPPGDRAYEQFF; CDR3 DNA: TGTGCCAGTAGTCCCCCGGGGGACAGGGCATATGAGCAGTTCTTC
clone size: NA; D gene: NA; J gene: TRBJ2-3; V gene: TRBV9; CDR3 protein: CASSAQQGWGSDTQYF; CDR3 DNA: TGTGCCAGCAGCGCCCAACAGGGCTGGGGGTCAGATACGCAGTATTTT
clone size: NA; D gene: TRBD2; J gene: TRBJ2-2; V gene: TRBV28; CDR3 protein: CASSPLGVGGGNTGELFF; CDR3 DNA: TGTGCCAGCAGTCCCCTAGGGGTTGGCGGGGGGAACACCGGGGAGCTGTTTTTT
clone size: NA; D gene: NA; J gene: TRBJ2-7; V gene: TRBV7-2; CDR3 protein: CASSLVLGASSYEQYF; CDR3 DNA: TGTGCCAGCAGCTTAGTTTTGGGGGCTAGCTCCTACGAGCAGTACTTC
clone size: NA; D gene: NA; J gene: TRBJ2-7; V gene: TRBV28; CDR3 protein: CASSTEGPGIYEQYF; CDR3 DNA: TGTGCCAGCAGCACCGAGGGCCCTGGCATTTACGAGCAGTACTTC
clone size: NA; D gene: TRBD1; J gene: TRBJ2-1; V gene: TRBV4-3; CDR3 protein: CASSPSTGYNEQFF; CDR3 DNA: TGCGCCAGCAGCCCTTCGACAGGGTACAATGAGCAGTTCTTC
clone size: NA; D gene: NA; J gene: TRBJ2-7; V gene: TRBV3-1/TRBV3-2; CDR3 protein: CASSQRTKGEQYF; CDR3 DNA: TGTGCCAGCAGCCAAAGGACTAAGGGGGAGCAGTACTTC
clone size: NA; D gene: TRBD1; J gene: TRBJ1-2; V gene: TRBV18; CDR3 protein: CASSPLVPDRGDRGYTF; CDR3 DNA: TGTGCCAGCTCACCATTAGTCCCGGACAGGGGTGATCGGGGCTACACCTTC
clone size: NA; D gene: TRBD1; J gene: TRBJ1-3; V gene: TRBV30; CDR3 protein: CAWGWLKGQFSGNTIYF; CDR3 DNA: TGTGCCTGGGGGTGGTTAAAGGGACAGTTCTCTGGAAACACCATATATTTT
clone size: NA; D gene: TRBD2; J gene: TRBJ2-3; V gene: TRBV29-1; CDR3 protein: CSVEGGMWGTDTQYF; CDR3 DNA: TGCAGCGTTGAGGGGGGGATGTGGGGCACAGATACGCAGTATTTT
clone size: NA; D gene: NA; J gene: TRBJ1-4; V gene: TRBV19; CDR3 protein: CASSTGQSNEKLFF; CDR3 DNA: TGTGCCAGTAGTACCGGACAGAGTAATGAAAAACTGTTTTTT
clone size: few; D gene: NA; J gene: TRBJ2-5; V gene: TRBV19; CDR3 protein: CASSRNIASQETQYF; CDR3 DNA: TGTGCCAGTAGCCGGAACATAGCAAGCCAAGAGACCCAGTACTTC
clone size: NA; D gene: TRBD1; J gene: TRBJ1-6; V gene: TRBV13; CDR3 protein: CASSIAGTGGSYNSPLHF; CDR3 DNA: TGTGCCAGCAGCATCGCCGGGACAGGGGGCTCCTATAATTCACCCCTCCACTTT
clone size: once; D gene: NA; J gene: TRBJ2-3; V gene: TRBV19; CDR3 protein: CASSITRDTQYF; CDR3 DNA: TGTGCCAGTAGTATCACGCGGGATACGCAGTATTTT
clone size: NA; D gene: NA; J gene: TRBJ1-4; V gene: TRBV7-9; CDR3 protein: CASSLAGVDEKLFF; CDR3 DNA: TGTGCCAGCAGCTTAGCAGGGGTTGATGAAAAACTGTTTTTT
clone size: NA; D gene: TRBD1; J gene: TRBJ2-7; V gene: TRBV28; CDR3 protein: CASSLTGGSYEQYF; CDR3 DNA: TGTGCCAGCAGTTTGACAGGGGGTAGTTACGAGCAGTACTTC
clone size: NA; D gene: NA; J gene: TRBJ1-6; V gene: TRBV4-3; CDR3 protein: CASSQLAGALNSPLHF; CDR3 DNA: TGCGCCAGCAGCCAGTTAGCAGGGGCGCTTAATTCACCCCTCCACTTT
clone size: NA; D gene: TRBD1; J gene: TRBJ2-7; V gene: TRBV7-3; CDR3 protein: CASSSAAPGTGPYEQYF; CDR3 DNA: TGTGCCAGCAGCTCAGCAGCCCCCGGGACAGGACCCTACGAGCAGTACTTC
clone size: NA; D gene: NA; J gene: TRBJ1-2; V gene: TRBV14; CDR3 protein: CASSSGGGGYTF; CDR3 DNA: TGTGCCAGCAGCAGCGGAGGCGGAGGCTACACCTTC
clone size: NA; D gene: NA; J gene: TRBJ1-5; V gene: TRBV12-3/TRBV12-4; CDR3 protein: CASSLESNQPQHF; CDR3 DNA: TGTGCCAGCAGTTTGGAGAGCAATCAGCCCCAGCATTTT
clone size: NA; D gene: TRBD1; J gene: TRBJ1-2; V gene: TRBV10-3; CDR3 protein: CAISEPTGVGNYGYTF; CDR3 DNA: TGTGCCATCAGTGAGCCGACAGGGGTGGGGAACTATGGCTACACCTTC
clone size: NA; D gene: NA; J gene: TRBJ1-2; V gene: TRBV6-1; CDR3 protein: CASSEVGGGGYTF; CDR3 DNA: TGTGCCAGCAGCGAAGTGGGAGGGGGGGGCTACACCTTC
clone size: NA; D gene: NA; J gene: TRBJ2-2; V gene: TRBV5-6; CDR3 protein: CASSETVNTGELFF; CDR3 DNA: TGTGCCAGCAGCGAGACAGTGAACACCGGGGAGCTGTTTTTT
clone size: many; D gene: NA; J gene: TRBJ1-6; V gene: TRBV21-1; CDR3 protein: CASSNRQSNSPLHF; CDR3 DNA: TGTGCCAGCAGCAATCGACAGTCCAATTCACCCCTCCACTTT
clone size: NA; D gene: TRBD1; J gene: TRBJ2-2; V gene: TRBV28; CDR3 protein: CASSTYGTASYTGELFF; CDR3 DNA: TGTGCCAGCAGTACCTATGGGACAGCGTCGTACACCGGGGAGCTGTTTTTT
clone size: NA; D gene: NA; J gene: TRBJ2-5; V gene: TRBV6-2/TRBV6-3; CDR3 protein: CASSYSQGQETQYF; CDR3 DNA: TGTGCCAGCAGTTACTCACAGGGACAAGAGACCCAGTACTTC
clone size: NA; D gene: NA; J gene: TRBJ2-5; V gene: TRBV3-1/TRBV3-2; CDR3 protein: CASSLSPGTADVWTQYF; CDR3 DNA: TGTGCCAGCAGCCTTAGTCCCGGGACTGCGGATGTATGGACCCAGTACTTC
clone size: NA; D gene: NA; J gene: TRBJ2-7; V gene: TRBV5-8; CDR3 protein: CASRTTGLNEQYF; CDR3 DNA: TGTGCCAGCAGGACGACAGGCCTCAACGAGCAGTACTTC
clone size: NA; D gene: NA; J gene: TRBJ1-4; V gene: TRBV28; CDR3 protein: CASSSGQMVKLFF; CDR3 DNA: TGTGCCAGCAGTTCGGGACAAATGGTAAAACTGTTTTTT
clone size: NA; D gene: NA; J gene: TRBJ1-5; V gene: TRBV2; CDR3 protein: CASSEGAGSNQPQHF; CDR3 DNA: TGTGCCAGCAGTGAAGGTGCAGGGAGCAATCAGCCCCAGCATTTT
clone size: NA; D gene: NA; J gene: TRBJ2-2; V gene: TRBV7-2; CDR3 protein: CASSPQLYTGELFF; CDR3 DNA: TGTGCCAGCAGCCCTCAACTTTACACCGGGGAGCTGTTTTTT
clone size: few; D gene: NA; J gene: TRBJ2-3; V gene: TRBV21-1; CDR3 protein: CASSKGQGTDTQYF; CDR3 DNA: TGTGCCAGCAGCAAAGGACAGGGCACAGATACGCAGTATTTT
clone size: NA; D gene: NA; J gene: TRBJ2-3; V gene: TRBV11-2; CDR3 protein: CASSLVPGTDTQYF; CDR3 DNA: TGTGCCAGCAGCTTAGTTCCGGGGACAGATACGCAGTATTTT
clone size: NA; D gene: NA; J gene: TRBJ1-5; V gene: TRBV5-4; CDR3 protein: CASSLGRNQPQHF; CDR3 DNA: TGTGCCAGCAGCTTGGGGCGGAATCAGCCCCAGCATTTT
clone size: NA; D gene: TRBD1; J gene: TRBJ2-3; V gene: TRBV5-1; CDR3 protein: CASSIKDRGQTDTQYF; CDR3 DNA: TGCGCCAGCAGCATCAAAGACAGGGGGCAAACAGATACGCAGTATTTT
clone size: few; D gene: TRBD1; J gene: TRBJ1-1; V gene: TRBV7-2; CDR3 protein: CASSGRQGNTEAFF; CDR3 DNA: TGTGCCAGCAGCGGCAGACAGGGGAACACTGAAGCTTTCTTT
clone size: NA; D gene: NA; J gene: TRBJ2-7; V gene: TRBV7-2; CDR3 protein: CASSATTERIYEQYF; CDR3 DNA: TGTGCCAGCAGCGCGACGACAGAGCGAATCTACGAGCAGTACTTC
clone size: few; D gene: NA; J gene: TRBJ2-2; V gene: TRBV24-1; CDR3 protein: CATSDSRWNTGELFF; CDR3 DNA: TGTGCCACCAGTGATTCCAGGTGGAACACCGGGGAGCTGTTTTTT
clone size: NA; D gene: TRBD1; J gene: TRBJ2-7; V gene: TRBV6-5; CDR3 protein: CASSYGTGGLYEQYF; CDR3 DNA: TGTGCCAGCAGTTACGGGACAGGGGGTCTCTACGAGCAGTACTTC
clone size: NA; D gene: NA; J gene: TRBJ2-7; V gene: TRBV3-1/TRBV3-2; CDR3 protein: CASSQGTLYEQYF; CDR3 DNA: TGTGCCAGCAGCCAGGGGACTCTTTACGAGCAGTACTTC
clone size: NA; D gene: TRBD1; J gene: TRBJ2-1; V gene: TRBV4-3; CDR3 protein: CASSFDRGGEQFF; CDR3 DNA: TGCGCCAGCAGCTTTGACAGGGGCGGTGAGCAGTTCTTC
clone size: few; D gene: NA; J gene: TRBJ1-6; V gene: TRBV4-2; CDR3 protein: CASSLEGDNSPLHF; CDR3 DNA: TGTGCCAGCAGCCTCGAGGGGGATAATTCACCCCTCCACTTT
clone size: NA; D gene: NA; J gene: TRBJ1-5; V gene: TRBV23-1; CDR3 protein: CAFRNRAEQPQHF; CDR3 DNA: TGCGCCTTCCGCAATCGCGCCGAACAGCCCCAGCATTTT
clone size: NA; D gene: TRBD1; J gene: TRBJ1-4; V gene: TRBV20-1; CDR3 protein: CSASRGPVTTNEKLFF; CDR3 DNA: TGCAGTGCTAGTAGGGGGCCGGTAACAACTAATGAAAAACTGTTTTTT
clone size: once; D gene: NA; J gene: TRBJ1-2; V gene: TRBV29-1; CDR3 protein: CSVEDRGSSSYGYTF; CDR3 DNA: TGCAGCGTTGAAGATCGCGGCAGCAGTTCCTATGGCTACACCTTC
clone size: NA; D gene: NA; J gene: TRBJ1-2; V gene: TRBV29-1; CDR3 protein: CSVDADTYGYTF; CDR3 DNA: TGCAGCGTTGACGCTGACACCTATGGCTACACCTTC
clone size: NA; D gene: NA; J gene: TRBJ2-7; V gene: TRBV28; CDR3 protein: CASSFDSYEQYF; CDR3 DNA: TGTGCCAGCAGCTTTGACAGCTACGAGCAGTACTTC